This TCR beta chain was captured by sequencing in a study of identifying expanded T cells in peripheral blood. During the collection period, no donor immune events like infections were recorded. In the case of this clone: What it binds is unknown.

General study findings and limits: Differentially abundant clones: roughly 1.2 between replicates, just under 17 at approximately 14 days, less than 25 at four. Clone count variance between roughly 2-week samples rose with total template count.

The CDR3 is 15 residues long. In germline, CDR1 is LNHNV, CDR2 YYDKDF (reference sequence). The V segment lost 3 bases and the J segment 6 bases; nucleotides outside the gene matches: 8. The repertoire was sequenced with immunoSEQ multiplex PCR; TCRdb's copy has only in-frame clones and lacks some. The sample yields 75,000 to 95,000 clones, roughly 84% seen once. The chain employs TRBV15 and TRBJ2-7, with 10 positions matching TRBD2. The specimen sequenced was blood. The TCR sequence derives from a person between 18 and 69 years old in good health. DNA for the CDR3: TGTGCCACCAGCAGTGGGTTGCGACTAGCGGGCGAGCAGTACTTC. This gives the protein CATSSGLRLAGEQYF. The entire variable domain, with the rest obtained from reference TRBV15 and TRBJ2-7, is as follows: DAMVIQNPRYQVTQFGKPVTLSCSQTLNHNVMYWYQQKSSQAPKLLFHYYDKDFNNEADTPDNFQSRRPNTSFCFLDIRSPGLGDTAMYLCATSSGLRLAGEQYFGPGTRLTVT.